This record covers a single T cell receptor beta chain. The antigen remains unidentified. V trimming: 6 bases; J trimming: 3 bases; junction bases outside the gene matches: 8. The CDR3 consists of 14 residues. The data derive from a study of T-cell memory formation after mild COVID-19. Study-level points and caveats: Mostly located in CM and EM were contracting CD4+ clones, with contracting CD8+ clones located in EMRA.

TCRdb analysed the 5' RACE reads with MiXCR anew, one entry per CDR3 protein. The sample comprises approximately 560,000 distinct CDR3 sequences, 15% to 20% of which are singletons, and just over 8% rests with the top ten. The chain employs TRBV12-3 or TRBV12-4 and TRBJ2-7; TRBD1 matches 7 bases. Sequences were obtained from PBMCs or a T cell subset sorted from them (not recorded which). This clonotype was sampled from an adult woman who had mild COVID-19 (a few samples of this study predate the infection). Cell type and time point are not known. CDR3 nucleotide sequence: TGTGCCAGCAGAGGTGCGACAGGGTTCTACGAGCAGTACTTC. It yields the protein CASRGATGFYEQYF.